Each of the 22 T cell receptor beta chains below was sequenced from the same sample in a study of identical twins. A single record per CDR3 protein comes from TCRdb applying MiXCR to the 5' RACE reads. The sample holds 500,000 to 650,000 distinct CDR3 sequences, about 22% seen once. These data also formed part of another study, on yellow fever vaccine responses in identical twins.

The sequenced sample consisted of CD4+ T cells sorted from blood. The receptor source for this set is a woman aged 18 to 35 in good health.

The chain is built from TRBV3-1 and TRBJ2-1; D is ambiguous. CDR1 LGHDT and CDR2 YNNKEL come from the germline V gene (reference sequence). V was shortened by 6 bases and J by 5 bases, with 17 bases between the two germline ends. The CDR3 runs to 15 residues. CDR3 residues: CASSLLGWNHNEQFF. The CDR3 DNA follows: TGTGCCAGCAGTCTTCTGGGGTGGAACCACAATGAGCAGTTCTTC.

The rearrangement uses TRBV10-1 and TRBJ1-6, with a tentative D call TRBD1 (6 bases). Trimming removed 2 bases from V and 11 bases from J, with 13 bases in between. CDR1 is WNHNN, CDR2 SYGVQD, per germline (reference sequence). There are 14 residues in the CDR3. CDR3 sequence reads: CASSEAGVYTPLHF. In nucleotides, the CDR3 is TGCGCCAGCAGTGAGGCAGGGGTTTATACACCCCTCCACTTT.

This clonotype came up once. One end of the junction fails to match germline, which may point to a read error. This chain links TRBV28 with TRBJ1-2, with D possibly being TRBD1 (5 bases). Per the germline V gene, CDR1 is MDHEN and CDR2 is SYDVKM. The CDR3 consists of 15 residues. The CDR3, as DNA: TGTGCCAGCAGTTTAATGGGACGAGACGTCCGGATTCTCGCCTTC. This translates into CASSLMGRDVRILAF.

This clonotype showed up just a few times. The chain couples TRBV11-2 to TRBJ2-4; 7 bases match TRBD2. CDR1 SGHAT and CDR2 FQNNGV come from the germline V gene. This CDR3 region has 16 residues. Trimming at V came to 5 bases and at J to 1 base, leaving 8 bases not matched to a gene. The DNA of the CDR3 is TGTGCCAGCAGCCCGGATCCCGGGGGGGCCAAAAACATTCAGTACTTC. This encodes CASSPDPGGAKNIQYF.

This clonotype has more than one count but fewer than ten. The genes are TRBV6-1 and TRBJ1-2; 10 nucleotides agree with TRBD1. The V gene end was trimmed by 7 bases and the J gene end by 4 bases; junction bases not matched to a gene: 3. This CDR3 spans 13 amino acids. The germline gives CDR1 MNHNS, CDR2 SASEGT. CDR3 in DNA: TGTGCCAGCAAGACAGGGGGCGGCTATGGCTACACCTTC. As protein: CASKTGGGYGYTF.

The gene calls are TRBV28 and TRBJ2-2; D gene ambiguous. The CDR3 totals 14 residues. CDR1 MDHEN and CDR2 SYDVKM come from the germline V gene. V was clipped by 7 bases and J by 6 bases, with 15 bases between them. CDR3 sequence reads: CASTFRRVPGELFF. CDR3 in DNA: TGTGCCAGCACCTTTCGAAGGGTCCCCGGGGAGCTGTTTTTT.

The chain uses TRBV3-1 and TRBJ2-1; no clear D. Trimming removed 7 bases from V and 8 bases from J, with 12 bases in between. The germline CDR1 and CDR2 sequences are LGHDT and YNNKEL (reference sequence). This CDR3 spans 12 amino acids. CDR3 bases: TGTGCCAGCAACCGGAATAGGGATGAGCAGTTCTTC. This gives the protein CASNRNRDEQFF.

J is TRBJ1-5 and V is TRBV28, with D possibly TRBD1 on 6 matching bases. The CDR3 runs to 17 residues. Trimming removed 6 bases at V and 4 bases at J, with 22 bases between. Germline V gene data show CDR1 as MDHEN and CDR2 as SYDVKM. CDR3 coding DNA: TGTGCCAGCAGCTCCGGGGGGCGGGGGACAAGTAATCAGCCCCAGCATTTT. Its protein is CASSSGGRGTSNQPQHF.

This chain links TRBV5-1 with TRBJ2-2; maybe TRBD1 (6 bases). The CDR3 is made up of 16 amino acids. In germline, CDR1 is SGHRS, CDR2 YFSETQ. V lost 2 bases to trimming and J lost 5 bases, with 16 bases between them. CDR3 protein: CASSLGQGRETGELFF. The CDR3 coding sequence is TGCGCCAGCAGCTTAGGGCAGGGGCGCGAAACCGGGGAGCTGTTTTTT.

This clonotype is a singleton in its sample. The chain couples TRBV4-1 to TRBJ2-5; no reliable D call. Germline values: CDR1 MGHRA, CDR2 YSYEKL. V lost 1 base to trimming and J lost 5 bases, with 20 bases between them. The CDR3 loop spans 17 amino acids. The CDR3 sequence: CASSQVISAVTLETQYF. The CDR3 region has the DNA TGCGCCAGCAGCCAAGTTATCTCCGCTGTTACCCTTGAGACCCAGTACTTC.

The chain combines TRBV12-3 or TRBV12-4 with TRBJ2-7, with 8 bases matching TRBD2. CDR3 length equals 13 residues. V gave up 3 bases and J gave up 8 bases; unmatched junction bases: 6. The CDR3 region is CASSLGAGGQQYV. CDR3 DNA sequence: TGTGCCAGCAGTTTGGGGGCGGGGGGCCAGCAGTACGTC.

The V and J genes are TRBV6-2 or TRBV6-3 and TRBJ2-2, with a weak D call TRBD1 (6 bases). From germline, CDR1 is MNHEY and CDR2 SVGEGT. Deletions cut 4 bases from V and 7 bases from J, with 22 bases between. The CDR3 consists of 17 residues. This CDR3 is CASSWATRMAGDGELFF. CDR3 in DNA: TGTGCCAGCAGTTGGGCAACTAGGATGGCAGGGGACGGGGAGCTGTTTTTT.

This clonotype occurred a few times. V and J are TRBV18 and TRBJ2-2, with D possibly matching TRBD1 (5 bases). The germline V gene encodes CDR1 KGHSH and CDR2 LQKENI. The V end was cut by 4 bases, the J end by 1 base, with 10 bases between. CDR3 length: 15 residues. The CDR3 protein is CASSLQDGNTGELFF. The DNA for the CDR3 is TGTGCCAGCTCACTACAGGACGGGAACACCGGGGAGCTGTTTTTT.

This clonotype was picked up a small number of times. The V call is TRBV3-1, the J call TRBJ1-1; 8 nucleotides line up with TRBD1. CDR1 and CDR2 from the germline V gene are LGHDT and YNNKEL (reference sequence). With V trimmed by 2 bases and J by 3 bases, 8 bases remained unmatched. This CDR3 contains 16 residues. CDR3 nucleotide sequence: TGTGCCAGCAGCCAAAGGACAGGGCTCGTCGACACTGAAGCTTTCTTT. Translation gives CASSQRTGLVDTEAFF.

This clonotype turned up a few times. The gene calls are TRBV12-3 or TRBV12-4 and TRBJ2-7; 10 nucleotides line up with TRBD2. Trimming cost V 7 bases and J 7 bases; bases outside gene matches: 10. This CDR3 is 14 amino acids long. Here the CDR3 reads CASTVAGGSWEQYF. DNA of the CDR3: TGTGCCAGCACCGTAGCGGGAGGAAGCTGGGAGCAGTACTTC.

DNA of the CDR3: TGTGCTAGTGGTTTGGTAAGGACCGCCAGGAACTATGGCTACACCTTC. The encoded protein is CASGLVRTARNYGYTF. The V call is TRBV12-5, the J call TRBJ1-2; the D is unclear. V was trimmed by 0 bases and J by 2 bases, leaving 13 bases between them. Germline assignment: CDR1 LGHNT and CDR2 FRNRAP. The CDR3 spans 16 residues.

As concerns this clonotype: A junction end diverges from the germline sequence, so it may reflect a read error. The chain is built from TRBV12-3 or TRBV12-4 and TRBJ2-2, with D unresolved. The CDR3 has 18 amino acids. CDR3 in amino acids: CASCLPATRRANTGELFF. DNA for the CDR3: TGTGCCAGCTGTTTACCCGCGACCCGCCGGGCGAACACCGGGGAGCTGTTTTTT.

This chain links TRBV11-1 with TRBJ2-3; 16 nucleotides agree with TRBD2. The CDR3 is 18 residues long. Germline-derived CDR1 and CDR2 are SGHAT and FQDESV (reference sequence). The V gene end was trimmed by 3 bases and the J gene end by 0 bases; junction bases not matched to a gene: 3. This chain's CDR3 is CASSLGLAGGPSTDTQYF. The DNA of the CDR3 is TGTGCCAGCAGCTTGGGACTAGCGGGAGGGCCTAGCACAGATACGCAGTATTTT. Filled out from reference TRBV11-1 and TRBJ2-3, the complete variable domain reads EAEVAQSPRYKITEKSQAVAFWCDPISGHATLYWYRQILGQGPELLVQFQDESVVDDSQLPKDRFSAERLKGVDSTLKIQPAELGDSAMYLCASSLGLAGGPSTDTQYFGPGTRLTVL.

The chain carries TRBV27 and TRBJ2-3, with unresolved D. Germline V CDR1 and CDR2: MNHEY, SMNVEV (reference sequence). CDR3 size: 14 residues. Trimming pared 5 bases from V and 0 bases from J, leaving 9 bases between. The CDR3 here is CASSTPGSTDTQYF. CDR3 DNA: TGTGCCAGCAGTACCCCCGGTAGCACAGATACGCAGTATTTT.

This sequence joins TRBV4-1 and TRBJ2-2; tentative D call: TRBD2 (5 bases). The V end was cut by 1 base, the J end by 5 bases, with 11 bases between. This CDR3 contains 15 residues. Germline-derived CDR1 and CDR2 are MGHRA and YSYEKL. For the CDR3, the DNA is TGCGCCAGCAGCCAAGGCTGGACTTGGACCGGGGAGCTGTTTTTT. Translated: CASSQGWTWTGELFF.

The chain has TRBV11-2 and TRBJ2-3; no definite D call. Trimming removed 1 base at V and 5 bases at J, with 13 bases between. Germline V lookup: CDR1 SGHAT, CDR2 FQNNGV. The CDR3 is 15 amino acids. CDR3 residues: CASSLGSSAGDTQYF. The CDR3 DNA follows: TGTGCCAGCAGCTTAGGATCAAGCGCCGGAGATACGCAGTATTTT.

The chain is built from TRBV18 and TRBJ2-7; 10 bases agree with TRBD1. V shed 2 bases, J shed 7 bases, and the junction held 11 bases outside the gene matches. The CDR3 spans 16 residues. Germline CDR1 KGHSH, CDR2 LQKENI. CDR3 amino acids: CASSPSAGQGGLEQYF. DNA of the CDR3: TGTGCCAGCTCACCATCCGCAGGACAGGGGGGCCTGGAGCAGTACTTC.